The next 25 T cell receptor beta chains were all read from a single sample in a study of shared clonotypes between healthy human individuals. Assay used: immunoSEQ multiplex PCR; TCRdb lists only in-frame clones, some missing. The sample has roughly 2.5 million clones, approximately 90% seen once. The sequenced sample was naive CD4+ T cells sorted from blood. Noted subset: CD45RA+ positively selected. Source of these receptors: a man aged 18 to 30 in good health.

The chain combines TRBV30 with TRBJ2-5, with TRBD2 as a possible D gene (6 bases). Germline CDR1 and CDR2: GTSNPN and SVGIG (reference sequence). This CDR3 has 15 residues. The V and J ends lost 4 bases and 4 bases respectively, with 19 bases between them. The CDR3 DNA reads as TGTGCCTGGACGGGGCGGGGCGCTTCTCCAGAGACCCAGTACTTC. Amino acid sequence: CAWTGRGASPETQYF. Drawing the rest from reference TRBV30 and TRBJ2-5, the complete variable domain is SQTIHQWPATLVQPVGSPLSLECTVEGTSNPNLYWYRQAAGRGLQLLFYSVGIGQISSEVPQNLSASRPQDRQFILSSKKLLLSDSGFYLCAWTGRGASPETQYFGPGTRLLVL.

The chain employs TRBV10-2 and TRBJ2-3; 7 bases are shared with TRBD1. Germline CDR1 is WSHSY and CDR2 is SAAADI. V was clipped by 10 bases and J by 0 bases; unmatched bases: 4. The CDR3 is 13 amino acids. CDR3 sequence: CATDRVSTDTQYF. The CDR3 region has the DNA TGCGCCACCGACAGGGTTAGCACAGATACGCAGTATTTT.

Of note for this clone: This same CDR3 is encoded by further DNA sequences in the sample. V is TRBV7-2 and J is TRBJ2-2, with 10 positions matching TRBD2. V shed 5 bases, J shed 2 bases, and the junction held 5 bases outside the gene matches. Looked up from germline, CDR1 is SGHTA and CDR2 is FQGNSA. CDR3 length equals 16 residues. CDR3 amino acids: CASSPRTSGNTGELFF. CDR3 bases: TGTGCCAGCAGCCCCCGGACTAGCGGAAACACCGGGGAGCTGTTTTTT.

The chain employs TRBV7-9 and TRBJ2-7, with TRBD2 identical over 14 bases. CDR1 is SEHNR and CDR2 is FQNEAQ in the germline V gene (reference sequence). V dropped 1 base and J dropped 4; count of bases not matched to a gene: 3. The CDR3 consists of 16 residues. As DNA, the CDR3 is TGTGCCAGCAGCTTAGGAGGGACTAGCGGGAGTTACGAGCAGTACTTC. As protein: CASSLGGTSGSYEQYF.

This chain connects TRBV7-2 to TRBJ1-1; D is unclear. V gave up 2 bases and J gave up 0 bases, with 7 bases separating them. The length of the CDR3 is 14 residues. The V gene's germline CDR1 is SGHTA and CDR2 FQGNSA. DNA for the CDR3: TGTGCCAGCAGCTTACAGGCTCTGAACACTGAAGCTTTCTTT. It codes for CASSLQALNTEAFF.

The chain combines TRBV7-3 with TRBJ2-3, with D perhaps TRBD1 or TRBD2 (5 bases each). Trimming left V 5 bases short and J 3 bases short, with 9 bases between. The CDR3 is 13 amino acids. CDR1 SGHTA and CDR2 FQGTGA come from the germline V gene. Written as DNA, the CDR3 is TGTGCCAGCAGCCGAGGGGCAACAGATACGCAGTATTTT. Translating it yields CASSRGATDTQYF.

The chain joins TRBV2 to TRBJ2-2; 8 bases map to TRBD2. With 3 bases clipped from V and 2 bases from J, the junction kept 5 bases outside the gene matches. The CDR3 contains 16 residues. CDR1 and CDR2 from the germline V gene are SNHLY and FYNNEI. Here the CDR3 DNA reads TGTGCCAGCAGTGAGGCGGGAGGCGGCAACACCGGGGAGCTGTTTTTT. Translation: CASSEAGGGNTGELFF.

This chain uses TRBV5-1 with TRBJ2-3; the D gene could be TRBD1 or TRBD2 (5 bases each). Germline loops: CDR1 SGHRS, CDR2 YFSETQ. V gave up 0 bases and J gave up 5 bases, with 13 bases separating them. The CDR3 covers 15 residues. CDR3 amino acids: CASSLGRGVQDTQYF. The CDR3 coding sequence is TGCGCCAGCAGCTTGGGTCGAGGGGTGCAAGATACGCAGTATTTT. The full variable domain, with the rest looked up from reference TRBV5-1 and TRBJ2-3, is KAGVTQTPRYLIKTRGQQVTLSCSPISGHRSVSWYQQTPGQGLQFLFEYFSETQRNKGNFPGRFSGRQFSNSRSEMNVSTLELGDSALYLCASSLGRGVQDTQYFGPGTRLTVL.

Concerning this clone itself: A single base separates this from a much larger clone, so it may be a read error. V is TRBV7-2 and J is TRBJ2-5; D is unclear. The J call could be wrong; TRBJ2-7 is a better fit for the DNA end. This CDR3 contains 11 residues. CDR1 is SGHTA, CDR2 FQGNSA, per germline. In nucleotides, the CDR3 is TGTGCCAGCAGCCCCACCTACGAGCAGTACTTC. It translates to CASSPTYEQYF.

This sequence joins TRBV7-2 and TRBJ1-2, with 8 bases fitting TRBD1. The V gene end was trimmed by 3 bases and the J gene end by 4 bases; junction bases not matched to a gene: 7. In germline, CDR1 is SGHTA, CDR2 FQGNSA. The CDR3 consists of 15 residues. The CDR3 DNA reads as TGTGCCAGCAGCTTCCGGGACAGGTTTACCTATGGCTACACCTTC. This sequence encodes CASSFRDRFTYGYTF.

The rearrangement links TRBV6-5 to TRBJ2-5; TRBD1 aligns across 7 bases. Per germline, CDR1 MNHEY and CDR2 SVGAGI. The CDR3 sequence is 14 residues long. Unmatched junction bases numbered 4, after V lost 6 bases and J lost 0 bases. CDR3 sequence: CASSKRGHQETQYF. CDR3 DNA sequence: TGTGCCAGCAGCAAGAGGGGGCACCAAGAGACCCAGTACTTC.

The chain joins TRBV11-2 to TRBJ2-2, with D uncertain. Germline V lookup: CDR1 SGHAT, CDR2 FQNNGV. The CDR3 contains 13 residues. V lost 1 base to trimming and J lost 7 bases, with 7 bases between them. CDR3 nucleotides: TGTGCCAGCAGCTTAGTGCGCCACGGGGAGCTGTTTTTT. This sequence encodes CASSLVRHGELFF.

The chain employs TRBV12-2 and TRBJ2-7; TRBD2 was called by the table and not checked on the DNA. TRBV12-2 is a listed pseudogene. This CDR3 has 13 amino acids. CDR3 bases: TGTGCAAGTCGCTTTAGCAGTGTATACGAGCAGTACTTC. It translates to CASRFSSVYEQYF.

V and J are TRBV5-1 and TRBJ2-3, with D possibly TRBD2 on 5 matching bases. Germline-derived CDR1 and CDR2 are SGHRS and YFSETQ. The CDR3 covers 12 residues. The V end lost 0 bases, the J end lost 10 bases, and 9 bases lay between the germline ends. The CDR3 DNA reads as TGCGCCAGCAGCTTGGAGGCGGGCGCGCAGTATTTT. As protein: CASSLEAGAQYF.

The rearrangement uses TRBV25-1 and TRBJ1-4, with a weak D call TRBD1 (5 bases). The germline gives CDR1 MGHDK, CDR2 SYGVNS. This CDR3 contains 15 residues. The V end lost 4 bases, the J end lost 4 bases, and 13 bases lay between the germline ends. CDR3 sequence: CASSGATERNEKLFF. The CDR3 DNA is TGTGCCAGCAGTGGGGCGACAGAACGTAATGAAAAACTGTTTTTT. Full variable domain (outside the CDR3, taken from reference TRBV25-1 and TRBJ1-4): EADIYQTPRYLVIGTGKKITLECSQTMGHDKMYWYQQDPGMELHLIHYSYGVNSTEKGDLSSESTVSRIRTEHFPLTLESARPSHTSQYLCASSGATERNEKLFFGSGTQLSVL.

The chain carries TRBV4-1 and TRBJ2-7, with 10 bases fitting TRBD1. V lost 5 bases to trimming and J lost 1 base; unmatched junction nucleotides: 11. The germline V gene encodes CDR1 MGHRA and CDR2 YSYEKL. The length of the CDR3 is 17 residues. The CDR3 is CASSADRGTGDSYEQYF. Written as DNA, the CDR3 is TGCGCCAGCAGCGCAGATCGAGGGACAGGGGATTCCTACGAGCAGTACTTC.

V gene TRBV9 combines with J gene TRBJ1-5; perhaps TRBD1 as D (5 bases). Trimming left V 3 bases short and J 0 bases short, with 10 bases between. Looked up from germline, CDR1 is SGDLS and CDR2 is YYNGEE. CDR3 size: 15 residues. CDR3 sequence: CASSATGHSNQPQHF. The CDR3 DNA follows: TGTGCCAGCAGCGCTACAGGACATAGCAATCAGCCCCAGCATTTT.

The rearrangement joins TRBV27 to TRBJ1-4; D may be TRBD1 (6 bases). V lost 5 bases to trimming and J lost 7 bases, with 17 bases between them. From germline, CDR1 is MNHEY and CDR2 SMNVEV (reference sequence). The CDR3 contains 15 residues. This CDR3 is CASSRWGGAGEKLFF. As DNA, the CDR3 is TGTGCCAGCAGTCGTTGGGGGGGGGCCGGTGAAAAACTGTTTTTT.

The chain is built from TRBV7-8 and TRBJ2-7; D not resolved. The V end was cut by 6 bases, the J end by 3 bases, with 15 bases between. The CDR3 is 14 amino acids. CDR1 and CDR2 from the germline V gene are SGHVS and FQNEAQ. CDR3 nucleotide sequence: TGTGCCAGCAGTCGATCAGGCGTCCACTACGAGCAGTACTTC. Translated: CASSRSGVHYEQYF.

This chain links TRBV7-9 with TRBJ2-3; 7 nucleotides align to TRBD2. Germline loops: CDR1 SEHNR, CDR2 FQNEAQ (reference sequence). This CDR3 comprises 15 residues. V lost 1 base to trimming and J lost 4 bases; unmatched junction nucleotides: 5. This chain's CDR3 is CASSLEGGGADTQYF. CDR3 in DNA: TGTGCCAGCAGCTTAGAAGGCGGGGGTGCAGATACGCAGTATTTT.

This clone was detected a few times. Other DNA sequences in the same sample also yield this CDR3. V gene TRBV30 combines with J gene TRBJ2-3, with D uncertain. V was pared by 1 base and J by 4 bases, with 3 bases between. The germline CDR1 and CDR2 sequences are GTSNPN and SVGIG (reference sequence). The CDR3 is 11 amino acids. The CDR3 DNA reads TGTGCCTGGAGTGGAGCAGATACGCAGTATTTT. It codes for CAWSGADTQYF.

For this clone: Other nucleotide sequences from this sample produce the same CDR3. The chain is built from TRBV18 and TRBJ1-1; the match to TRBD1 covers 8 bases. The CDR3 runs to 12 residues. The ends lost 3 bases at V and 7 bases at J; junction bases unmatched: 1. Germline-derived CDR1 and CDR2 are KGHSH and LQKENI. CDR3 amino acids: CASSPTGVEAFF. The CDR3 bases are TGTGCCAGCTCACCGACAGGGGTTGAAGCTTTCTTT.

The chain couples TRBV19 to TRBJ2-7, with TRBD2 identical over 7 bases. The trim removed 3 bases at V and 0 bases at J, leaving 5 bases unmatched. The CDR3 runs to 15 residues. Germline CDR1 reads LNHDA; CDR2 reads SQIVND (reference sequence). CDR3 sequence: CASSIGRIFSYEQYF. CDR3 DNA: TGTGCCAGTAGTATCGGGAGGATCTTCTCCTACGAGCAGTACTTC.

V is TRBV7-2 and J is TRBJ1-2; D unresolved. Germline V gene sequence: CDR1 SGHTA, CDR2 FQGNSA. This CDR3 region has 14 residues. The germline V and J ends were trimmed by 7 bases and 7 bases, with 19 bases remaining between them. In DNA form, the CDR3 reads TGTGCCAGCACCAGCGGGATGCGAACTGGTGGCTACACCTTC. It is translated as CASTSGMRTGGYTF.

The CDR3 sequence is CASSLLQTGGSSYEQYF. CDR3 sequence (DNA): TGTGCCAGCAGCCTGCTCCAGACAGGGGGGAGCTCCTACGAGCAGTACTTC. The chain has TRBV7-9 and TRBJ2-7; 9 bases are shared with TRBD1. The CDR3 is made up of 17 amino acids. The V gene end was trimmed by 5 bases and the J gene end by 0 bases; junction bases not matched to a gene: 11. Germline CDR1 and CDR2: SEHNR and FQNEAQ (reference sequence). The full variable domain, with the rest looked up from reference TRBV7-9 and TRBJ2-7, is DTGVSQNPRHKITKRGQNVTFRCDPISEHNRLYWYRQTLGQGPEFLTYFQNEAQLEKSRLLSDRFSAERPKGSFSTLEIQRTEQGDSAMYLCASSLLQTGGSSYEQYFGPGTRLTVT.